A single sample gave rise to the 14 T cell receptor beta chains below, sequenced in a study of blood T cell repertoires in COVID-19. This table comes from immunoSEQ multiplex PCR, and its TCRdb copy is limited to in-frame clones, with some not included. In the table there are nearly 200,000 clones, 70% to 90% of which are singletons. Sequences were obtained from peripheral blood. The receptors here all came from a middle-aged woman who had recovered from COVID-19.

This clone is a singleton in its sample. The chain is built from TRBV5-1 and TRBJ2-1, with D unresolved. Between the trimmed V and J ends, which lost 3 bases and 7 bases, there was a span of 8 bases. This CDR3 has 12 amino acids. In germline, CDR1 is SGHRS, CDR2 YFSETQ. In DNA, the CDR3 is TGCGCCAGCAGCTCGCTAGAAAATGAGCAGTTCTTC. It is translated as CASSSLENEQFF.

The chain recombines TRBV6-5 with TRBJ1-1; 9 nucleotides agree with TRBD1. From germline, CDR1 is MNHEY and CDR2 SVGAGI. V trimming: 5 bases; J trimming: 4 bases; junction bases outside the gene matches: 5. The CDR3 loop spans 14 amino acids. In DNA, the CDR3 is TGTGCCAGCAGTCTACAGGGGGCGCTCACTGAAGCTTTCTTT. Its translation: CASSLQGALTEAFF.

The CDR3 spells CASSGGVRNQPQHF. CDR3 DNA sequence: TGTGCCAGTAGTGGGGGGGTACGCAATCAGCCCCAGCATTTT. J is TRBJ1-5 and V is TRBV19, with D maybe TRBD1 (5 bases). Trimming took 5 bases from V and 2 from J, leaving 10 bases between them. From germline, CDR1 is LNHDA and CDR2 SQIVND (reference sequence). There are 14 residues in the CDR3.

The gene calls are TRBV11-2 and TRBJ2-1; tentatively, D is TRBD1 (6 bases). CDR3 length: 16 amino acids. Germline lookup yields CDR1 SGHAT and CDR2 FQNNGV. Trimming left V 5 bases short and J 5 bases short, with 19 bases between. CDR3 DNA: TGTGCCAGCAGCCCAGACAGGCCCCACGGACACAATGAGCAGTTCTTC. This sequence encodes CASSPDRPHGHNEQFF.

The CDR3, as DNA: TGTGCCAGCAGCTCCGGACAGGGCAGCGGGGAGCTGTTTTTT. Amino acids: CASSSGQGSGELFF. The gene calls are TRBV7-9 and TRBJ2-2; 8 bases agree with TRBD1. The CDR3 covers 14 residues. CDR1 SEHNR and CDR2 FQNEAQ come from the germline V gene (reference sequence). J was trimmed by 7 bases and V by 4 bases; bases with no gene match: 5.

This clone was recorded a few times. The chain recombines TRBV30 with TRBJ2-3, with D tentatively TRBD1 (6 bases). V gave up 3 bases and J gave up 14 bases, with 15 bases separating them. The CDR3 contains 11 residues. Germline-derived CDR1 and CDR2 are GTSNPN and SVGIG (reference sequence). The CDR3 spells CAWSRDISPYF. In nucleotides, the CDR3 is TGTGCCTGGAGCAGGGACATCTCTCCGTATTTT.

The rearrangement links TRBV5-1 to TRBJ1-4; perhaps TRBD1 as D (5 bases). CDR1 is SGHRS and CDR2 is YFSETQ in the germline V gene. The ends were cut back, 2 bases at V and 0 bases at J, with 11 bases in the middle. This CDR3 has 16 amino acids. As DNA, the CDR3 is TGCGCCAGCAGCTTATCAGGGCTGGCAACTAATGAAAAACTGTTTTTT. It specifies CASSLSGLATNEKLFF.

The gene calls are TRBV5-4 and TRBJ2-2; D may be TRBD2 (6 bases). CDR3 length equals 16 residues. The germline CDR1 and CDR2 sequences are SGHNT and YYREEE (reference sequence). Trimming took 1 base from V and 3 from J, leaving 13 bases between them. In nucleotides, the CDR3 is TGTGCCAGCAGCTTGTTGGCGGGGTCTGACACCGGGGAGCTGTTTTTT. Translating it yields CASSLLAGSDTGELFF.

This chain joins TRBV5-1 and TRBJ2-2, with TRBD1 matching 8 bases. CDR3 length equals 15 residues. The germline V gene encodes CDR1 SGHRS and CDR2 YFSETQ. V lost 3 bases to trimming and J lost 1 base; unmatched junction nucleotides: 2. CDR3 sequence (DNA): TGCGCCAGCAGCTGGGACAGGCGGAACACCGGGGAGCTGTTTTTT. Translating it yields CASSWDRRNTGELFF.

V and J are TRBV11-3 and TRBJ2-7; TRBD1 matches at 7 bases. Germline V gives CDR1 SGHNT, CDR2 YENEEA. The CDR3 has 16 amino acids. With 5 bases clipped from V and 6 bases from J, the junction kept 16 bases outside the gene matches. CDR3 coding DNA: TGTGCCAGCAGCCGTGGGGGCAAACAGGGGAGTTCCGAGCAGTACTTC. Residues: CASSRGGKQGSSEQYF.

This chain joins TRBV28 and TRBJ2-2; D ambiguous. V shed 6 bases and J shed 0 bases, with 5 bases lying between them. The CDR3 is made up of 13 amino acids. CDR1 and CDR2 from the germline V gene are MDHEN and SYDVKM. CDR3 in amino acids: CASREPNTGELFF. The CDR3 region has the DNA TGTGCCAGCAGGGAGCCGAACACCGGGGAGCTGTTTTTT.

This chain joins TRBV10-1 and TRBJ2-5, with 7 nucleotides matching TRBD2. This CDR3 contains 14 residues. The germline V gene has CDR1 WNHNN and CDR2 SYGVQD (reference sequence). Trimming took 2 bases from V and 3 from J; bases not matched to a gene: 3. The CDR3 DNA follows: TGCGCCAGCAGTGAGACCCGGGAGGAAGAGACCCAGTACTTC. Its protein product is CASSETREEETQYF.

CDR3 DNA: TGTGCCAGCAGATCAGGACATCTTGAAGCTTTCTTT. Amino acids: CASRSGHLEAFF. The chain has TRBV28 and TRBJ1-1; TRBD1 might be the D (5 bases). This CDR3 contains 12 residues. Germline CDR1 reads MDHEN; CDR2 reads SYDVKM. Trimming stripped 6 bases from V and 7 bases from J, with 12 bases between.

The chain links TRBV10-3 to TRBJ2-5; D possibly corresponds to TRBD2 (6 bases). Trimming stripped 10 bases from V and 2 bases from J, with 11 bases between. The CDR3 extends over 12 amino acids. CDR1 ENHRY and CDR2 SYGVKD come from the germline V gene. The CDR3 sequence: CATGAQQETQYF. The CDR3 region has the DNA TGTGCCACGGGAGCACAACAAGAGACCCAGTACTTC.